These 17 T cell receptor beta chains were sequenced from one sample in a study of blood T cell repertoires in COVID-19. Here immunoSEQ multiplex PCR was the method, and the copy in TCRdb shows in-frame clones only, minus some. This sample has 200,000 to 300,000 clones, with roughly nine tenths found just once. The sample was PBMCs or T cells enriched from blood (not recorded which). The receptors were gathered from a woman between 18 and 29 years old who had recovered from COVID-19.

The chain uses TRBV5-5 and TRBJ1-5; 7 nucleotides align to TRBD1. The CDR3 runs 14 residues. V gave up 2 bases and J gave up 4 bases; unmatched junction bases: 3. Germline-derived CDR1 and CDR2 are SGHKS and YYEKEE (reference sequence). In DNA, the CDR3 is TGTGCCAGCAGCTTAAGACAGGGAAATCAGCCCCAGCATTTT. Translating it yields CASSLRQGNQPQHF.

The chain uses TRBV6-2 or TRBV6-3 and TRBJ2-5, with D perhaps TRBD2 (5 bases). The germline V gene encodes CDR1 MNHEY and CDR2 SVGEGT. V lost 0 bases, J lost 2 bases, and 16 bases lay in between. CDR3 size: 17 residues. In DNA form, the CDR3 reads TGTGCCAGCAGTTACTCGACGTCTAGCACAGAACAAGAGACCCAGTACTTC. It is translated as CASSYSTSSTEQETQYF.

The chain employs TRBV29-1 and TRBJ1-3, with TRBD1 as a possible D gene (5 bases). The CDR3 runs to 14 residues. V was clipped by 7 bases and J by 0 bases, with 13 bases between them. Germline V gene lookup returns CDR1 SQVTM and CDR2 ANQGSEA. CDR3 protein: CSAELGGSGNTIYF. DNA for the CDR3: TGCAGCGCCGAGCTGGGGGGCTCTGGAAACACCATATATTTT.

This clone was recorded once. The chain combines TRBV28 with TRBJ2-7, with D hard to call. The DNA end is a closer match to TRBJ2-5, so the J assignment may be wrong. The CDR3 consists of 13 residues. Germline V gene lookup returns CDR1 MDHEN and CDR2 SYDVKM. CDR3 sequence: CASSLRVVETQYF. The CDR3 coding sequence is TGTGCCAGCAGTTTACGGGTGGTGGAGACCCAGTACTTC.

This clone appeared once. V is TRBV28 and J is TRBJ2-5; maybe TRBD2 (5 bases). The germline V and J ends were trimmed by 2 bases and 7 bases, with 14 bases remaining between them. From germline, CDR1 is MDHEN and CDR2 SYDVKM. This CDR3 region has 14 residues. The CDR3 region is CASSLGRALGTQYF. CDR3 nucleotide sequence: TGTGCCAGCAGTTTAGGGCGGGCTTTGGGGACCCAGTACTTC.

CDR3 amino acids: CASSGGQSTEAFF. CDR3 nucleotides: TGCGCCAGCAGTGGGGGACAGAGCACTGAAGCTTTCTTT. J is TRBJ1-1 and V is TRBV5-1; 7 nucleotides match TRBD1. CDR3 length equals 13 residues. Germline CDR1 reads SGHRS; CDR2 reads YFSETQ. With 5 bases clipped from V and 4 bases from J, the junction kept 5 bases outside the gene matches.

The chain carries TRBV15 and TRBJ2-7; D may be TRBD2 (6 bases). The V and J ends lost 1 base and 4 bases respectively, with 11 bases between them. CDR3 size: 14 residues. Germline V CDR1 and CDR2: LNHNV, YYDKDF (reference sequence). The CDR3 DNA is TGTGCCACCAGCAGAGCTGGGACTCTATACGAGCAGTACTTC. This sequence encodes CATSRAGTLYEQYF.

This chain joins TRBV25-1 and TRBJ1-1; D remains ambiguous. Trimming cost V 5 bases and J 7 bases, with 8 bases left between them. Germline V gene sequence: CDR1 MGHDK, CDR2 SYGVNS. This CDR3 contains 11 residues. The CDR3 DNA follows: TGTGCCAGCAGTTTGGGCAATGAAGCTTTCTTT. This translates into CASSLGNEAFF.

This sequence joins TRBV19 and TRBJ1-2; 9 bases map to TRBD1. The CDR3 extends over 16 amino acids. Germline V gene lookup returns CDR1 LNHDA and CDR2 SQIVND (reference sequence). J gave up 4 bases and V 5 bases, and 11 bases lay outside the gene matches. In DNA, the CDR3 is TGTGCCAGTAGTGCCGGGACAGGGTTTTTAGTCTATGGCTACACCTTC. Translating gives CASSAGTGFLVYGYTF.

The chain is built from TRBV6-5 and TRBJ1-1; maybe TRBD1 (6 bases). The V end was cut by 7 bases, the J end by 0 bases, with 9 bases between. Per germline, CDR1 MNHEY and CDR2 SVGAGI. The CDR3 runs 13 residues. CDR3 nucleotides: TGTGCCAGCAATCAGGGGTTGAACACTGAAGCTTTCTTT. Protein: CASNQGLNTEAFF.

About this clone itself: At one of its ends the junction is not consistent with the germline gene, which may arise from a read error. DNA for the CDR3: TGTGCCCGCAGGGGGGGGCTATATAGCAATCAGCCCCAGCATTTT. It is translated as CARRGGLYSNQPQHF. The rearrangement links TRBV6-5 to TRBJ1-5, with 7 nucleotides matching TRBD1. CDR3 length: 15 residues. Looked up from germline, CDR1 is MNHEY and CDR2 is SVGAGI.

This clone came up once. The genes are TRBV7-9 and TRBJ2-1; TRBD2 matches 10 bases. V lost 1 base, J lost 4 bases, and 4 bases stayed unmatched. Germline V gives CDR1 SEHNR, CDR2 FQNEAQ (reference sequence). The CDR3 spans 16 residues. CDR3 DNA: TGTGCCAGCAGCTTAGATATAGCGGGGGGATACAATGAGCAGTTCTTC. Translation: CASSLDIAGGYNEQFF.

The chain is built from TRBV28 and TRBJ2-3; 7 bases are a match to TRBD1. The CDR3 sequence is 16 residues long. Looked up from germline, CDR1 is MDHEN and CDR2 is SYDVKM. Trimming removed 6 bases from V and 1 base from J; junction bases left unmatched: 10. The CDR3 spells CASSPPLGGGTDTQYF. CDR3 in DNA: TGTGCCAGCAGCCCTCCCCTAGGGGGCGGCACAGATACGCAGTATTTT.

V gene TRBV5-4 combines with J gene TRBJ2-1; 10 bases are a match to TRBD2. CDR3 length equals 15 residues. The trim removed 6 bases at V and 9 bases at J, leaving 12 bases unmatched. Per germline, CDR1 SGHNT and CDR2 YYREEE (reference sequence). The CDR3 sequence is CASTTKSGRAGEQFF. The CDR3 region has the DNA TGTGCCAGCACCACTAAAAGCGGGAGGGCCGGTGAGCAGTTCTTC.

The chain links TRBV27 to TRBJ2-7; 8 positions agree with TRBD2. From germline, CDR1 is MNHEY and CDR2 SMNVEV (reference sequence). This CDR3 is 14 amino acids long. Trimming took 2 bases from V and 3 from J; bases not matched to a gene: 3. Here the CDR3 reads CASSLRSGSYEQYF. For the CDR3, the DNA is TGTGCCAGCAGTTTACGGAGCGGGAGCTACGAGCAGTACTTC.

V usage is TRBV2 and J usage is TRBJ1-1; a possible D gene is TRBD1 (5 bases). Germline CDR1 is SNHLY and CDR2 is FYNNEI. With 4 bases removed from V and 8 bases from J, the gap between germline ends came to 11 bases. CDR3 size: 12 residues. CDR3 sequence reads: CASSGEEGEAFF. The CDR3 DNA is TGTGCCAGCAGTGGAGAGGAGGGGGAAGCTTTCTTT.

The rearrangement joins TRBV11-3 to TRBJ1-2, with 7 bases that match TRBD1. Germline trimming cut 2 bases from V and 4 bases from J; bases unmatched to any gene: 4. Germline V gives CDR1 SGHNT, CDR2 YENEEA. CDR3 length equals 14 residues. The CDR3 nucleotides are TGTGCCAGCAGCTTAAGACAGGGCCTCTATGGCTACACCTTC. It yields the protein CASSLRQGLYGYTF.